These 26 T cell receptor beta chains share one sample of origin, sequenced in a study of control samples from healthy donors and cancer patients. Using immunoSEQ multiplex PCR, the repertoire was profiled, and TCRdb retains in-frame clones only, with some absent. This sample has 60,000 to 85,000 clones, with 85% to 95% found just once. What was sequenced was blood. The receptors come from a woman aged 55-70 years in good health.

This clone is labeled medium-sized. The chain links TRBV28 to TRBJ2-1; TRBD1 matches at 9 bases. Germline trimming cut 3 bases from V and 2 bases from J; bases unmatched to any gene: 2. Looked up from germline, CDR1 is MDHEN and CDR2 is SYDVKM. The CDR3 spans 15 residues. CDR3 DNA: TGTGCCAGCAGTTTGAGGACAGGGGCCTACAATGAGCAGTTCTTC. It yields the protein CASSLRTGAYNEQFF.

This clone was observed once. V usage is TRBV6-5 and J usage is TRBJ1-4, with D possibly being TRBD1 (5 bases). CDR1 and CDR2 from the germline V gene are MNHEY and SVGAGI. The V end was cut by 5 bases, the J end by 4 bases, with 11 bases between. CDR3 length: 14 residues. The CDR3 reads CASSRQTSNEKLFF. CDR3 nucleotides: TGTGCCAGCAGTCGACAGACAAGTAATGAAAAACTGTTTTTT.

This clone was observed a single time. The V and J genes are TRBV12-3 or TRBV12-4 and TRBJ2-2, with D maybe TRBD1 (6 bases). The CDR3 runs 13 residues. V lost 10 bases and J 7 bases, leaving 16 bases between the germline ends. CDR3 in DNA: TGTGCCACAAAGCGACAGGTGGACGGGGAGCTGTTTTTT. It is translated as CATKRQVDGELFF.

This clone was seen only once. The V and J genes are TRBV28 and TRBJ1-6; 9 bases fit TRBD1. The CDR3 extends over 15 amino acids. The germline V gene has CDR1 MDHEN and CDR2 SYDVKM. Trimming cost V 6 bases and J 7 bases; bases outside gene matches: 7. In DNA, the CDR3 is TGTGCCAGCAGGCCCCGGACAGGGGAAAATTCACCCCTCCACTTT. This encodes CASRPRTGENSPLHF.

This clone was counted once. The gene calls are TRBV5-1 and TRBJ1-1; D call uncertain. CDR1 and CDR2 from the germline V gene are SGHRS and YFSETQ. The ends were cut back, 5 bases at V and 5 bases at J, with 13 bases in the middle. The CDR3 runs 13 residues. CDR3 bases: TGCGCCAGCAGTCCGGACCTCCAGACTGAAGCTTTCTTT. Residues: CASSPDLQTEAFF.

The rearrangement uses TRBV12-5 and TRBJ2-3; D call uncertain. Germline CDR1 LGHNT, CDR2 FRNRAP. This CDR3 has 13 amino acids. The V end was cut by 3 bases, the J end by 0 bases, with 4 bases between. CDR3: CASGFGSTDTQYF. For the CDR3, the DNA is TGTGCTAGTGGTTTTGGGAGCACAGATACGCAGTATTTT. The whole variable domain, remainder taken from reference TRBV12-5 and TRBJ2-3, is DARVTQTPRHKVTEMGQEVTMRCQPILGHNTVFWYRQTMMQGLELLAYFRNRAPLDDSGMPKDRFSAEMPDATLATLKIQPSEPRDSAVYFCASGFGSTDTQYFGPGTRLTVL.

The gene calls are TRBV19 and TRBJ2-1, with D unresolved. The CDR3 loop spans 12 amino acids. With 4 bases removed from V and 6 bases from J, the gap between germline ends came to 7 bases. Germline CDR1 LNHDA, CDR2 SQIVND (reference sequence). The CDR3 reads CASSNRVNEQFF. CDR3 DNA sequence: TGTGCCAGTAGTAACCGCGTCAATGAGCAGTTCTTC.

The V gene is TRBV12-3 or TRBV12-4, the J gene TRBJ1-2; the D is unclear. With 3 bases removed from V and 5 bases from J, the gap between germline ends came to 4 bases. This CDR3 has 11 residues. The CDR3 DNA follows: TGTGCCAGCAGTTTGTCTTATGGCTACACCTTC. Amino acid sequence: CASSLSYGYTF.

This clone was detected once. This chain joins TRBV6-4 and TRBJ1-5; 10 nucleotides align to TRBD1. Germline V lookup: CDR1 MRHNA, CDR2 SNTAGT. The CDR3 covers 15 residues. J was trimmed by 4 bases and V by 3 bases; bases with no gene match: 3. The CDR3 loop is CASSDPGQGNQPQHF. As DNA, the CDR3 is TGTGCCAGCAGTGATCCGGGACAGGGGAATCAGCCCCAGCATTTT.

The V call is TRBV11-1, the J call TRBJ1-1; D perhaps matches TRBD1 (5 bases). The CDR3 extends over 16 amino acids. Between the trimmed V and J ends, which lost 2 bases and 1 base, there was a span of 14 bases. CDR1 is SGHAT, CDR2 FQDESV, per germline (reference sequence). The CDR3 DNA reads as TGTGCCAGCAGCTTACGGGACGACAACCCGAACACTGAAGCTTTCTTT. This sequence encodes CASSLRDDNPNTEAFF.

This chain joins TRBV6-2 or TRBV6-3 and TRBJ2-7; tentatively, D is TRBD2 (5 bases). V lost 7 bases and J lost 1, with 14 bases in between. CDR1 MNHEY and CDR2 SVGEGT come from the germline V gene. The CDR3 totals 14 residues. CDR3 loop: CASTPAGGSYEQYF. For the CDR3, the DNA is TGTGCCAGCACCCCGGCGGGTGGGTCCTACGAGCAGTACTTC.

DNA of the CDR3: TGCGCCAGCAGCCTTGGACAGGGGCCCATGAACACTGAAGCTTTCTTT. Its translation is CASSLGQGPMNTEAFF. The chain employs TRBV4-1 and TRBJ1-1; 9 bases are a match to TRBD1. The germline CDR1 and CDR2 sequences are MGHRA and YSYEKL. CDR3 length: 16 residues. V lost 4 bases to trimming and J lost 0 bases; unmatched junction nucleotides: 6.

This clone was seen only once. V gene TRBV5-1 combines with J gene TRBJ1-1, with D possibly being TRBD1 (6 bases). The V and J ends lost 3 bases and 1 base respectively, with 10 bases between them. CDR1 is SGHRS, CDR2 YFSETQ, per germline. The CDR3 contains 14 residues. The CDR3 is CASSYGGPNTEAFF. CDR3 DNA: TGCGCCAGCAGCTACGGGGGCCCGAACACTGAAGCTTTCTTT.

The rearrangement links TRBV28 to TRBJ2-7; no firm D call. Trimming took off 7 bases at V and 1 base at J, with 11 bases between the two ends. From germline, CDR1 is MDHEN and CDR2 SYDVKM. This CDR3 has 13 amino acids. The CDR3 DNA reads TGTGCCAGCAAAATACGTTTTTCCTACGAGCAGTACTTC. Residues: CASKIRFSYEQYF.

The CDR3 reads CASSPPQGFYGYTF. As DNA, the CDR3 is TGTGCCAGCTCACCACCTCAGGGCTTCTATGGCTACACCTTC. The genes are TRBV18 and TRBJ1-2, with a tentative D call TRBD1 (5 bases). The CDR3 runs to 14 residues. Germline assignment: CDR1 KGHSH and CDR2 LQKENI. The V end lost 0 bases, the J end lost 4 bases, and 9 bases lay between the germline ends.

J is TRBJ1-2 and V is TRBV12-3 or TRBV12-4; D is ambiguous. This CDR3 spans 13 amino acids. The V end was cut by 7 bases, the J end by 8 bases, with 17 bases between. The DNA for the CDR3 is TGTGCCAGCATAGATAACACCGCCTTGGGCTACACCTTC. Translation gives CASIDNTALGYTF.

The J gene is TRBJ1-4, the V gene TRBV5-8; D not resolved. The CDR3 has 13 amino acids. Germline CDR1 reads SGHTS; CDR2 reads YDEGEE. Trimming removed 0 bases from V and 8 bases from J, with 8 bases in between. CDR3 in DNA: TGTGCCAGCAGCTTGGGGCAAGGCGAAAAACTGTTTTTT. Its translation: CASSLGQGEKLFF.

This chain joins TRBV5-1 and TRBJ2-1; TRBD1 matches 7 bases. The CDR3 is 14 residues long. The germline V gene encodes CDR1 SGHRS and CDR2 YFSETQ. The V and J ends lost 5 bases and 5 bases, in that order; junction bases with no gene match: 7. CDR3 in amino acids: CASRFGTDNNEQFF. The CDR3 DNA is TGCGCCAGCAGGTTCGGGACAGACAACAATGAGCAGTTCTTC. Full variable domain (outside the CDR3, taken from reference TRBV5-1 and TRBJ2-1): KAGVTQTPRYLIKTRGQQVTLSCSPISGHRSVSWYQQTPGQGLQFLFEYFSETQRNKGNFPGRFSGRQFSNSRSEMNVSTLELGDSALYLCASRFGTDNNEQFFGPGTRLTVL.

The chain combines TRBV2 with TRBJ2-2; D unresolved. Trimming left V 8 bases short and J 4 bases short, with 14 bases between. The CDR3 runs to 14 residues. CDR1 is SNHLY and CDR2 is FYNNEI in the germline V gene. CDR3 sequence (DNA): TGTGCCAGCCTAGGACCCTCGAGCACCGGGGAGCTGTTTTTT. Protein sequence: CASLGPSSTGELFF.

The J gene is TRBJ2-7, the V gene TRBV7-8, with 13 bases aligning to TRBD2. J was trimmed by 9 bases and V by 3 bases; bases with no gene match: 17. Germline assignment: CDR1 SGHVS and CDR2 FQNEAQ. CDR3 length: 18 amino acids. CDR3 in DNA: TGTGCCAGCAGCTTCGATTACGGGAGGACTAGCGGGAGTTCTACGCAGTACTTC. Amino acid sequence: CASSFDYGRTSGSSTQYF.

This CDR3 is CASLAGANYGYTF. CDR3 in DNA: TGTGCCAGCCTGGCGGGGGCTAACTATGGCTACACCTTC. The V and J genes are TRBV18 and TRBJ1-2; D possibly corresponds to TRBD1 (5 bases). V was cut by 8 bases and J by 0 bases, with 10 bases left in between. From germline, CDR1 is KGHSH and CDR2 LQKENI. This CDR3 has 13 residues.

The chain employs TRBV9 and TRBJ2-5, with 9 bases identical to TRBD1. Germline CDR1 reads SGDLS; CDR2 reads YYNGEE. The trim removed 3 bases at V and 4 bases at J, leaving 7 bases unmatched. This CDR3 comprises 15 residues. CDR3 nucleotides: TGTGCCAGCAGCGCACGGGACAGGGATGGAGAGACCCAGTACTTC. It translates to CASSARDRDGETQYF.

The chain uses TRBV7-6 and TRBJ2-3; D is possibly TRBD1 (5 bases). CDR1 SGHVS and CDR2 FNYEAQ come from the germline V gene. Deletions cut 8 bases from V and 5 bases from J, with 8 bases between. The CDR3 has 11 amino acids. The CDR3 region is CASGDRDTQYF. For the CDR3, the DNA is TGTGCCAGCGGAGACAGAGATACGCAGTATTTT. Combining the CDR3 with reference TRBV7-6 and TRBJ2-3 gives the whole variable domain GAGVSQSPRYKVTKRGQDVALRCDPISGHVSLYWYRQALGQGPEFLTYFNYEAQQDKSGLPNDRFSAERPEGSISTLTIQRTEQRDSAMYRCASGDRDTQYFGPGTRLTVL.

The chain is built from TRBV19 and TRBJ2-2; 10 positions agree with TRBD1. Germline V gene sequence: CDR1 LNHDA, CDR2 SQIVND (reference sequence). J was trimmed by 2 bases and V by 6 bases; bases with no gene match: 3. The CDR3 length is 15 residues. Here the CDR3 DNA reads TGTGCCAGTAGAGACAGGGGGCAAAACACCGGGGAGCTGTTTTTT. It specifies CASRDRGQNTGELFF.

This sequence joins TRBV19 and TRBJ2-7, with a weak D call TRBD1 (6 bases). The CDR3 is 13 amino acids. The germline gives CDR1 LNHDA, CDR2 SQIVND (reference sequence). The V end was cut by 5 bases, the J end by 6 bases, with 14 bases between. The CDR3 here is CASSVGQTSEQYF. In DNA, the CDR3 is TGTGCCAGTAGTGTCGGACAGACTTCCGAGCAGTACTTC.

The chain couples TRBV5-1 to TRBJ2-3; D may be TRBD1 (5 bases). The ends were cut back, 0 bases at V and 2 bases at J, with 13 bases in the middle. The CDR3 loop spans 16 amino acids. The germline CDR1 and CDR2 sequences are SGHRS and YFSETQ. This CDR3 is CASSLAGYVATDTQYF. Written as DNA, the CDR3 is TGCGCCAGCAGCTTGGCAGGGTACGTGGCCACAGATACGCAGTATTTT. Complete variable domain (other parts from reference TRBV5-1 and TRBJ2-3): KAGVTQTPRYLIKTRGQQVTLSCSPISGHRSVSWYQQTPGQGLQFLFEYFSETQRNKGNFPGRFSGRQFSNSRSEMNVSTLELGDSALYLCASSLAGYVATDTQYFGPGTRLTVL.